This T cell receptor (beta chain) appears in the sequencing data of a study of radiation and T cells in renal cell carcinoma. Treatment specified: 15 Gy SBRT to primary tumor, nephrectomy 4 weeks later. Germline loops: CDR1 SNHLY, CDR2 FYNNEI. The ends lost 2 bases at V and 6 bases at J; junction bases unmatched: 4. The CDR3 has 15 residues. TCRdb's table, derived via immunoSEQ multiplex PCR, lists solely in-frame clones and lacks some. The table has about 13,000 clones, roughly a third seen once; the top ten hold 15%. The material was tumor tissue, obtained from a patient whose treatment included radiotherapy and nephrectomy. V is TRBV2 and J is TRBJ1-6, with 7 bases aligning to TRBD1. This receptor was identified in a man in his sixties with renal cell carcinoma. The CDR3 nucleotides are TGTGCCAGCAGTGAAACGGGACAGCCTAATTCACCCCTCCACTTT. This codes for CASSETGQPNSPLHF.